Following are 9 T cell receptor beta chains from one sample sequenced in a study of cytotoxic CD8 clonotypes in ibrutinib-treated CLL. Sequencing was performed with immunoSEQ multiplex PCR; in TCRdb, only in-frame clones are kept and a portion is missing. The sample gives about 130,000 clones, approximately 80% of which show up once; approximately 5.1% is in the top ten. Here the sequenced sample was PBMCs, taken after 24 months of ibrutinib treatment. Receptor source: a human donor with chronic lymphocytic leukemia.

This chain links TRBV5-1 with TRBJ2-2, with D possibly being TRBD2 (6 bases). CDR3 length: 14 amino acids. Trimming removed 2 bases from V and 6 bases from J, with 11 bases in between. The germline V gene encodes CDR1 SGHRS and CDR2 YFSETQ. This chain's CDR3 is CASSFAGMAGELFF. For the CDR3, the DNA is TGCGCCAGCAGCTTCGCGGGGATGGCCGGGGAGCTGTTTTTT.

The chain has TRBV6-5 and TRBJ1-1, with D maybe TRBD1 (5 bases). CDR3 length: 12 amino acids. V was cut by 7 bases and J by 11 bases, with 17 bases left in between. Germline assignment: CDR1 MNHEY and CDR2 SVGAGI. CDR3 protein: CASTPPVGRAFF. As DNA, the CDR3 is TGTGCCAGCACCCCGCCTGTGGGGCGGGCTTTCTTT.

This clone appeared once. CDR3 sequence: CASSLSGGRGIDTQYF. CDR3 sequence (DNA): TGCGCCAGCAGCTTGTCCGGCGGGAGAGGGATAGATACGCAGTATTTT. The V call is TRBV5-1, the J call TRBJ2-3; 7 nucleotides line up with TRBD2. From germline, CDR1 is SGHRS and CDR2 YFSETQ. This CDR3 has 16 residues. With V trimmed by 1 base and J by 5 bases, 10 bases remained unmatched.

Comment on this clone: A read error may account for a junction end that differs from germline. The CDR3 protein is CASSPNRGGPIF. In nucleotides, the CDR3 is TGTGCCAGCTCACCAAACCGGGGGGGCCCAATCTTC. The genes are TRBV18 and TRBJ2-1; 8 nucleotides line up with TRBD2. The germline gives CDR1 KGHSH, CDR2 LQKENI. This CDR3 is 12 amino acids long.

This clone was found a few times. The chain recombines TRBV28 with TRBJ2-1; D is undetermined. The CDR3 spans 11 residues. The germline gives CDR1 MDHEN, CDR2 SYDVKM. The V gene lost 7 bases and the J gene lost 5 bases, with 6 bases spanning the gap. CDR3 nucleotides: TGTGCCAGCACCGCCAACAATGAGCAGTTCTTC. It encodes CASTANNEQFF.

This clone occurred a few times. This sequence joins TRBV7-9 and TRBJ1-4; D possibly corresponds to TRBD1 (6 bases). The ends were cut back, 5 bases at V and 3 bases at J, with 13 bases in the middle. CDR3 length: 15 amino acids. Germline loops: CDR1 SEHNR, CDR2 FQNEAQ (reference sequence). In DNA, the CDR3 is TGTGCCAGCAGCGAACCGACAGGAGCTAATGAAAAACTGTTTTTT. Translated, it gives CASSEPTGANEKLFF.

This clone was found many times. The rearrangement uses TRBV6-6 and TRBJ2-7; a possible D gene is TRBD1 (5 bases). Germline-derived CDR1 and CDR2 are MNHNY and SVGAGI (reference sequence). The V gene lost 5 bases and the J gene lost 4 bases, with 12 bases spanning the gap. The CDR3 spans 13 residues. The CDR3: CASSPRAEYEQYF. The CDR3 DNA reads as TGTGCCAGCAGTCCCAGGGCCGAATACGAGCAGTACTTC.

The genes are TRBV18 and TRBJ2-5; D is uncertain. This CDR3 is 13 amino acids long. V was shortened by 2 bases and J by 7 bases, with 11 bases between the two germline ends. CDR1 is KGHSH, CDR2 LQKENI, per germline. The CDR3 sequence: CASSPSAHGTQYF. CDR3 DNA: TGTGCCAGCTCACCATCGGCCCACGGGACCCAGTACTTC.

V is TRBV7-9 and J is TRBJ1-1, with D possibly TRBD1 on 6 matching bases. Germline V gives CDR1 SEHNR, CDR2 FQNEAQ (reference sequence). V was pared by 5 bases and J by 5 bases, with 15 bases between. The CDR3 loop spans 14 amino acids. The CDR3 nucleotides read TGTGCCAGCAGCCTACAGGGAGGTGGGACTGAAGCTTTCTTT. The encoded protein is CASSLQGGGTEAFF.